The subject of this entry is one TCR beta chain. The antigen remains unidentified. Method: immunoSEQ multiplex PCR; TCRdb's copy keeps in-frame clones and lacks some. The sample includes over 800 clones, roughly 82% of them seen just once. Normal lung was sampled as far from the tumour as possible, at least 3 cm. The record originates from a study of immune cell composition in non-small cell lung cancer. Study as a whole: Histologic subtype was mainly adenocarcinoma or squamous cell carcinoma.

Study-wide points: Adenocarcinomas with higher top tumour-associated clone frequency had more reactive TILs. Around 80% of squamous and under 35% of adenocarcinoma cases had tumour-associated clones >0.5%.

The CDR3 is made up of 13 amino acids. V was shortened by 9 bases and J by 3 bases, with 12 bases between the two germline ends. Germline V gene sequence: CDR1 SGHVS, CDR2 FQNEAQ. Sequenced sample: non-adjacent lung tissue. The sequence was collected from a human donor with non-small cell lung cancer. The genes are TRBV7-8 and TRBJ2-1; no firm D call. CDR3 in amino acids: CASLESGYNEQFF. The CDR3 DNA follows: TGTGCCAGTCTCGAGTCAGGCTACAATGAGCAGTTCTTC.